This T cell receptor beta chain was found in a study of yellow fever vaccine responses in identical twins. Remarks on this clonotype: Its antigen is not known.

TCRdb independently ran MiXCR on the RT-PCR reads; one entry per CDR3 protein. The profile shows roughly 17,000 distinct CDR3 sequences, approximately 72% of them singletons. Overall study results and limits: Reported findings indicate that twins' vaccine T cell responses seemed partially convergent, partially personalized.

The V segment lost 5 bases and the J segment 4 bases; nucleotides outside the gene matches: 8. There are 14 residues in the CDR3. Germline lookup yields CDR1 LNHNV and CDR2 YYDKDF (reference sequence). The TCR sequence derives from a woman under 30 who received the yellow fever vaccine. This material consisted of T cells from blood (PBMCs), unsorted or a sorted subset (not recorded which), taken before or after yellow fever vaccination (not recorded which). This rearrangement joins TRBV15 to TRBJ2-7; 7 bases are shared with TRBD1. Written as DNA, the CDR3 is TGTGCCACCAGCGCCTCACAGGGGCCTTACGAGCAGTACGTC. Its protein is CATSASQGPYEQYV.